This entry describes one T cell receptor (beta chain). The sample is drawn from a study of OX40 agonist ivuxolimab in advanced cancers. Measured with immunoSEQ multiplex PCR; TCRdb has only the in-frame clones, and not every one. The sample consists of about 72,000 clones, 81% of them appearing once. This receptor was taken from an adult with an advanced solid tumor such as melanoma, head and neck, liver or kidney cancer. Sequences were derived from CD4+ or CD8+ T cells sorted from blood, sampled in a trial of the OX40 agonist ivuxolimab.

In DNA form, the CDR3 reads TGTGCCAGCAGCTTGTATGAGACCCAGTACTTC. Translating gives CASSLYETQYF. J is TRBJ2-5 and V is TRBV5-5; D not resolved. Trimming cost V 1 base and J 5 bases, with 3 bases left between them. CDR3 size: 11 residues. The germline V gene has CDR1 SGHKS and CDR2 YYEKEE (reference sequence).